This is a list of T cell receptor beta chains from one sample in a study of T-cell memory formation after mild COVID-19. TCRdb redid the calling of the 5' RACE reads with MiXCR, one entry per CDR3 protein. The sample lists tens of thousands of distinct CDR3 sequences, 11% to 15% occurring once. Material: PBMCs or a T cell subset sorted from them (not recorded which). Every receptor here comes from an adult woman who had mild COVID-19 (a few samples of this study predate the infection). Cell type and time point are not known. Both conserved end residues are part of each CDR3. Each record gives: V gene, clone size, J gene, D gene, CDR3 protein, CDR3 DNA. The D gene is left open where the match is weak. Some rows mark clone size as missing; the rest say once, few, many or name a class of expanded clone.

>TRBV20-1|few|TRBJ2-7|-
CSASPVRKEIPYEQYF
TGCAGTGCTAGTCCCGTCAGGAAGGAAATCCCCTACGAGCAGTACTTC
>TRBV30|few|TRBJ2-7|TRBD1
CAWRLTGGLYEQYF
TGTGCCTGGAGATTAACAGGGGGCCTCTACGAGCAGTACTTC
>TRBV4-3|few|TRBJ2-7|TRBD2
CASSHTGPSGIVYEQYF
TGCGCCAGCAGCCATACGGGACCTAGCGGGATTGTTTACGAGCAGTACTTC
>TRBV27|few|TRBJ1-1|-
CASSAGQILLLNTEAFF
TGTGCCAGCAGTGCCGGACAAATCCTCCTTCTGAACACTGAAGCTTTCTTT
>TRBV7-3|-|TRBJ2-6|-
CASRGTSGANVLTF
TGTGCCAGCAGGGGGACCTCTGGGGCCAACGTCCTGACTTTC
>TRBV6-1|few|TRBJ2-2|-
CASSEAAGIAGELFF
TGTGCCAGCAGTGAAGCGGCGGGAATAGCCGGGGAGCTGTTTTTT
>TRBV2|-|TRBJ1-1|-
CASSLEGANTEAFF
TGTGCCAGCAGCCTGGAAGGGGCGAACACTGAAGCTTTCTTT
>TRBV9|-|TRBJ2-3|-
CASSAWGAEDTQYF
TGTGCCAGCAGCGCTTGGGGGGCGGAGGATACGCAGTATTTT
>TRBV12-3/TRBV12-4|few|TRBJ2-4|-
CASSSSGTPIQYF
TGTGCCAGCAGTTCCTCCGGGACGCCAATTCAGTACTTC
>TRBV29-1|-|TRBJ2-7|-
CSVVFRYEQYF
TGCAGCGTTGTTTTTCGCTACGAGCAGTACTTC
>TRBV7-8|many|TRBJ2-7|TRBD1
CASSYGQGSEQYF
TGTGCCAGCAGCTATGGACAGGGGTCCGAGCAGTACTTC
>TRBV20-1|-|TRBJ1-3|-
CSASPPYSGNTIYF
TGCAGTGCTAGTCCGCCGTACTCTGGAAACACCATATATTTT
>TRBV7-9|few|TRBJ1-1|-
CASSSDSRRPDTEAFF
TGTGCCAGCAGTAGCGACAGCCGTAGGCCGGACACTGAAGCTTTCTTT
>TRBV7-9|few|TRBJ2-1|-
CASSPQGTRNEQFF
TGTGCCAGCAGCCCGCAGGGGACCCGGAATGAGCAGTTCTTC
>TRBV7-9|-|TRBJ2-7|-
CASSFQDSSHEQYF
TGTGCCAGCAGCTTCCAGGACAGTTCGCACGAGCAGTACTTC
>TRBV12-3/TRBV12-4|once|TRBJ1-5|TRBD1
CAIGGTDSNQPQHF
TGTGCCATCGGGGGGACAGATTCCAATCAGCCCCAGCATTTT
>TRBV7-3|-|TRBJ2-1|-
CASSLGASNEQFF
TGTGCCAGCAGCTTAGGAGCGTCCAATGAGCAGTTCTTC
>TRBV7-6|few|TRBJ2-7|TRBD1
CASTPGTGHYEQYF
TGTGCCAGCACCCCCGGGACAGGCCATTACGAGCAGTACTTC
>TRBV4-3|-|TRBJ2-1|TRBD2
CASSLGTSGRSSYNEQFF
TGCGCCAGCAGCCTTGGGACTAGCGGGAGGAGCTCCTACAATGAGCAGTTCTTC
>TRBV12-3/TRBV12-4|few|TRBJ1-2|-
CASKGEYGYTF
TGTGCCAGCAAAGGGGAGTATGGCTACACCTTC
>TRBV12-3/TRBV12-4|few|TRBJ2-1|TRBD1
CASSLALGTGLLNEQFF
TGTGCCAGCAGTTTAGCCCTCGGGACAGGGCTACTCAATGAGCAGTTCTTC
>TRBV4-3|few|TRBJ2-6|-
CASSLERASGANVLTF
TGCGCCAGCAGCCTAGAAAGGGCCTCTGGGGCCAACGTCCTGACTTTC
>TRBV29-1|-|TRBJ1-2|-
CSVDQGLNYGYTF
TGCAGCGTTGACCAGGGCTTGAACTATGGCTACACCTTC
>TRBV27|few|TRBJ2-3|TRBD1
CASMGQGAADTQYF
TGTGCCAGCATGGGACAGGGGGCAGCAGATACGCAGTATTTT
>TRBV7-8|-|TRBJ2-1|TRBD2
CASSPPGLSNNEQFF
TGTGCCAGCAGCCCCCCGGGACTATCCAACAATGAGCAGTTCTTC
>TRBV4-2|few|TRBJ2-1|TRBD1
CASSFGTGSSYNEQFF
TGTGCCAGCAGCTTCGGGACAGGGAGCTCCTACAATGAGCAGTTCTTC
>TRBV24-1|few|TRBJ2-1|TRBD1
CATSETDRVQFF
TGTGCCACCAGTGAAACCGACAGGGTTCAGTTCTTC
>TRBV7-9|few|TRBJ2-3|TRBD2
CASSLEWASGPWGTDTQYF
TGTGCCAGCAGCTTAGAATGGGCTAGCGGGCCATGGGGCACAGATACGCAGTATTTT
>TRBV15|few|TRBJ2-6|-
CATSRDRAEGPNVLTF
TGTGCCACCAGCAGAGATCGAGCAGAGGGGCCCAACGTCCTGACTTTC
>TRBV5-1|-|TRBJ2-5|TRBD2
CASSPGLAGIETQYF
TGCGCCAGCAGCCCGGGACTAGCGGGAATCGAGACCCAGTACTTC
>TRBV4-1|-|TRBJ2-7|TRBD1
CASSQVDRGDEQYF
TGCGCCAGCAGCCAAGTGGACAGGGGGGACGAGCAGTACTTC
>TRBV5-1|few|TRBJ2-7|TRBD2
CASSLSSGGHNEQYF
TGCGCCAGCAGCTTGAGCTCGGGGGGGCACAACGAGCAGTACTTC
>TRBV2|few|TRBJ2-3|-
CASLRTPSGDTQYF
TGTGCCAGCCTCCGAACACCCTCCGGAGATACGCAGTATTTT
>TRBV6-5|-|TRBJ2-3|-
CASSYSWEDGTDTQYF
TGTGCCAGCAGTTACTCTTGGGAGGATGGCACAGATACGCAGTATTTT
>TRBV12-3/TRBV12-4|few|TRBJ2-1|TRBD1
CASSLTTGYNEQFF
TGTGCCAGCAGTCTGACGACAGGGTACAATGAGCAGTTCTTC
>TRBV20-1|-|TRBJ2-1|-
CSARREGGNEQFF
TGCAGTGCTAGACGAGAAGGGGGCAATGAGCAGTTCTTC
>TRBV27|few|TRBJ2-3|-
CASSVVGTDTQYF
TGTGCCAGCAGTGTGGTGGGGACAGATACGCAGTATTTT
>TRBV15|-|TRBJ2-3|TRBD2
CATSREPGLATDTQYF
TGTGCCACCAGCAGAGAGCCCGGACTAGCGACAGATACGCAGTATTTT
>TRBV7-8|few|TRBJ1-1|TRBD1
CASNRQGTEAFF
TGTGCCAGCAACCGACAGGGGACTGAAGCTTTCTTT
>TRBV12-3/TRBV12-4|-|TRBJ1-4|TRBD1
CASSLWAPQGAGKLFF
TGTGCCAGCAGTTTATGGGCCCCACAGGGGGCCGGAAAACTGTTTTTT
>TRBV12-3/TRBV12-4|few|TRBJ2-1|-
CASSFVAESSYNEQFF
TGTGCCAGCAGTTTCGTAGCGGAAAGCTCCTACAATGAGCAGTTCTTC
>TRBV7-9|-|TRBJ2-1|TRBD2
CASSVLAGGPNEQFF
TGTGCCAGCAGCGTACTAGCGGGGGGGCCTAATGAGCAGTTCTTC
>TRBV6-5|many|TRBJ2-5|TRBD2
CASSLGGLETQYF
TGTGCCAGCAGCTTGGGGGGGTTGGAGACCCAGTACTTC
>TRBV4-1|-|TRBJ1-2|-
CASSQEAHRAGLSYTF
TGCGCCAGCAGCCAAGAAGCGCACAGGGCAGGGTTAAGCTACACCTTC
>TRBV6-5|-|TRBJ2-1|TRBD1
CASSYSRPGTVLYNEQFF
TGTGCCAGCAGTTACTCGAGGCCCGGGACAGTACTTTACAATGAGCAGTTCTTC
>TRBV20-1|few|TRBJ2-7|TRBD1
CSARARDRGLYEQYF
TGCAGTGCTAGAGCCCGGGACAGGGGTCTCTACGAGCAGTACTTC
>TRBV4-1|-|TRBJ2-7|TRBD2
CASSQASGPYEQYF
TGCGCCAGCAGCCAAGCTAGCGGTCCCTACGAGCAGTACTTC